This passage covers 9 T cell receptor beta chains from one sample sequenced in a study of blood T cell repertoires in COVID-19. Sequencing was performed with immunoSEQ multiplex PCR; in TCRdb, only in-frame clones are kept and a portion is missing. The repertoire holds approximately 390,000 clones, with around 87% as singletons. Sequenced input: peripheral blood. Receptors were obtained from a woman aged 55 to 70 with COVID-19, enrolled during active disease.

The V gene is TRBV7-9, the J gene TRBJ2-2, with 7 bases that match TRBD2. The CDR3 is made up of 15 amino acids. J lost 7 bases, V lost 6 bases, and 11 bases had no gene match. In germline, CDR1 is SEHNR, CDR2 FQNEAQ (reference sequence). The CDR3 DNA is TGTGCCAGCAGTTGGCGGGGGACCACCGACGGGGAGCTGTTTTTT. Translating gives CASSWRGTTDGELFF.

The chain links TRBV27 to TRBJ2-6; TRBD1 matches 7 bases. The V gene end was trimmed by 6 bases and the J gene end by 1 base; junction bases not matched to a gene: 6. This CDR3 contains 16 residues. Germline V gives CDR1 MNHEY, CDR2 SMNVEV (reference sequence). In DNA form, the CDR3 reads TGTGCCAGCAGCGACAGGGCCCGGTCTGGGGCCAACGTCCTGACTTTC. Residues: CASSDRARSGANVLTF.

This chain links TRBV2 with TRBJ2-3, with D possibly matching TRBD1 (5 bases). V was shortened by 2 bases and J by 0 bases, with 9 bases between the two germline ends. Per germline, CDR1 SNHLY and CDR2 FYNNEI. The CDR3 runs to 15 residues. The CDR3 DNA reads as TGTGCCAGCAGTGAACAGGGATTTAGCACAGATACGCAGTATTTT. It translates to CASSEQGFSTDTQYF.

The DNA of the CDR3 is TGTGCCAGCAGTTTCCCAGGGGGCACTGAAGCTTTCTTT. This sequence encodes CASSFPGGTEAFF. V usage is TRBV27 and J usage is TRBJ1-1; 7 bases are shared with TRBD1. CDR3 length equals 13 residues. V trimming: 3 bases; J trimming: 4 bases; junction bases outside the gene matches: 2. Germline CDR1 reads MNHEY; CDR2 reads SMNVEV (reference sequence).

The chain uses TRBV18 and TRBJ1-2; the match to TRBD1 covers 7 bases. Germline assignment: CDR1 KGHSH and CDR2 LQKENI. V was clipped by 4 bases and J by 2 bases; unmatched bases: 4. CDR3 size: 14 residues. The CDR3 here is CASSRLGQNYGYTF. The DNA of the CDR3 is TGTGCCAGCTCACGCTTGGGACAGAACTATGGCTACACCTTC.

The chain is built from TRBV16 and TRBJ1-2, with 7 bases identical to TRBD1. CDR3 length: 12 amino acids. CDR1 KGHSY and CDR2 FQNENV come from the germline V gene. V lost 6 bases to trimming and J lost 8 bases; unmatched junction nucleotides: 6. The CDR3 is CASSRQGEGYTF. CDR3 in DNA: TGTGCCAGCAGTCGACAGGGAGAAGGCTACACCTTC.

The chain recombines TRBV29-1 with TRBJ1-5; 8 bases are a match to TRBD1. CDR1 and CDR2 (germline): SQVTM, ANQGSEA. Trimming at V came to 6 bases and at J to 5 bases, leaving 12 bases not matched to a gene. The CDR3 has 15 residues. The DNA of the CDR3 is TGCAGCGTAGCAGGGGGCGCGGGGGGGGATCAGCCCCAGCATTTT. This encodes CSVAGGAGGDQPQHF.

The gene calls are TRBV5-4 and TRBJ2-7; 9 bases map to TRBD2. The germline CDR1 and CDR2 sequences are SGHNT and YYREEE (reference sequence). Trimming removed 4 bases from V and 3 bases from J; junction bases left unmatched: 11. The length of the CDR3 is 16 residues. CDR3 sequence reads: CASSLPPGAGGYEQYF. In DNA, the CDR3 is TGTGCCAGCAGCCTTCCCCCGGGAGCGGGGGGCTACGAGCAGTACTTC. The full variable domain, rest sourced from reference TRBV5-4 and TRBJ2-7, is ETGVTQSPTHLIKTRGQQVTLRCSSQSGHNTVSWYQQALGQGPQFIFQYYREEENGRGNFPPRFSGLQFPNYSSELNVNALELDDSALYLCASSLPPGAGGYEQYFGPGTRLTVT.

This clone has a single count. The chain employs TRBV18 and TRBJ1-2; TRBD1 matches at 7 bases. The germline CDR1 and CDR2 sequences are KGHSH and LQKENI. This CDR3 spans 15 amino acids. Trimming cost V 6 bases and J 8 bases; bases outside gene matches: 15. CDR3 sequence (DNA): TGTGCCAGCTCCCCGAAACAGGACAGGATTGGCGGCTACACCTTC. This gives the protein CASSPKQDRIGGYTF.